This TCR beta chain originates from a study of shared T cell receptors in the human thymus. This table comes from immunoSEQ multiplex PCR, and its TCRdb copy is limited to in-frame clones, with some not included. The top ten hold roughly 0.0086% of the sample, which has hundreds of thousands of clones, 70% to 90% seen once. This clone was counted only a few times. CDR1 is PRHDT and CDR2 is FYEKMQ in the germline V gene (reference sequence). With 4 bases clipped from V and 0 bases from J, the junction kept 2 bases outside the gene matches. The CDR3 consists of 15 residues. These data also featured in a second study, about human thymus T cells. That study reports: The study used thymus tissue resected during corrective heart surgery. Both thymic and peripheral blood repertoires showed apparently biased V and J usage. Reports from related research described highly overlapping thymic repertoires among unrelated individuals.

Sequenced material: thymocytes. The rearrangement links TRBV13 to TRBJ2-1; 8 bases line up with TRBD2. The TCR originated in a boy in the first two years of life with a congenital heart defect. The CDR3 region has the DNA TGTGCCAGCAGCTGGAGCGGGAGCTCCTACAATGAGCAGTTCTTC. As protein: CASSWSGSSYNEQFF.